The rows below give T cell receptor beta chains drawn from one sample of a study of blood T cell repertoires in COVID-19. Sequenced by immunoSEQ multiplex PCR; TCRdb stores in-frame clones only, minus some. The sample lists 160,000 or so clones, approximately 88% seen once, with about 3.9% in the top ten. The sequenced material came from peripheral blood. All receptors derive from a woman aged 55-75 years who had recovered from COVID-19. Both conserved end residues are part of each CDR3.

j_call v_call cdr3_aa
TRBJ2-3 TRBV10-3 CAIAPGGTDTQYF
TRBJ2-3 TRBV4-3 CASSQDPVPSGGTLTDTQYF
TRBJ2-1 TRBV7-6 CASSLATSDNEQFF
TRBJ2-7 TRBV7-9 CASSSFSYEQYF
TRBJ1-2 TRBV28 CASSFSAGQGAYGYTF
TRBJ1-1 TRBV9 CASSVVGGFGTEAFF
TRBJ2-1 TRBV2 CASRVAGVYNEQFF
TRBJ1-2 TRBV6-5 CASSSWTGGYGYTF
TRBJ1-1 TRBV28 CASTGRLNTEAFF
TRBJ1-5 TRBV18 CASSPDRYQPQHF
TRBJ2-1 TRBV6-6 CASSWRGPTYNEQFF
TRBJ2-1 TRBV7-8 CASSLINNEQFF
TRBJ2-3 TRBV5-1 CASSPGLAGFTDTQYF
TRBJ2-3 TRBV19 CASSIGGGAADTQYF
TRBJ1-2 TRBV12-3/TRBV12-4 CASSNDRGLGYTF
TRBJ1-2 TRBV7-9 CASSLAVTGNGYTF
TRBJ1-1 TRBV4-1 CASSQGMAYRGNTEAFF
TRBJ2-1 TRBV29-1 CSARAGGDEQFF
TRBJ1-1 TRBV27 CASSPYRGHTEAFF
TRBJ2-1 TRBV5-4 CASSPTSSSYNEQFF
TRBJ1-2 TRBV28 CASSLYSAVPISGYTF
TRBJ2-7 TRBV5-1 CASSLELRGYEQYF
TRBJ1-4 TRBV25-1 CASSERQGRPTRNEKLFF
TRBJ1-4 TRBV28 CASSSPGQGGFGEKLFF
TRBJ1-1 TRBV19 CASHPGQGGGVIDTEAFF
TRBJ1-6 TRBV4-3 CASSQRTGMSSYNSPLHF
TRBJ2-1 TRBV4-2 CASSQLGGGASNEQFF
TRBJ2-5 TRBV5-1 CASSLGASGAQETQYF
TRBJ1-1 TRBV4-1 CASSHPGGRDTEAFF
TRBJ1-6 TRBV3-1/TRBV3-2 CASSQGPGSPLHF
TRBJ2-1 TRBV7-8 CASSLRGSYNEQFF
TRBJ1-2 TRBV2 CASQPGKLYGYTF
TRBJ2-3 TRBV18 CASSPPSGGARDTQYF
TRBJ2-2 TRBV10-3 CAISGRGFPGELFF
TRBJ1-2 TRBV30 CAWSVPKGYTF
TRBJ2-1 TRBV10-1 CASSPRAGGTYNEQFF
TRBJ2-7 TRBV28 CASSNSGYEQYF
TRBJ1-2 TRBV9 CASSVGDSYGYTF
TRBJ1-2 TRBV7-9 CASSTGQGNYGYTF
TRBJ2-7 TRBV28 CASSPMAGAISYEQYF
TRBJ1-5 TRBV28 CASSFGQRGNQPQHF
TRBJ1-2 TRBV3-1/TRBV3-2 CASSQSQGYGYTF
TRBJ2-6 TRBV10-3 CAIGRQGIPGANVLTF
TRBJ2-7 TRBV5-1 CASSLGAQGNEQYF
TRBJ2-7 TRBV10-3 CAISRGPSDYEQYF
TRBJ2-7 TRBV4-2 CASSQETGSSLYEQYF
TRBJ1-1 TRBV28 CASSFNAGRTEAFF
TRBJ1-6 TRBV24-1 CATSVCGPTDNSPLHF
TRBJ2-1 TRBV7-3 CASSLITGNEQFF
TRBJ1-2 TRBV9 CASSPEADYGYTF
TRBJ1-2 TRBV25-1 CASRDRAYGYTF
TRBJ1-2 TRBV4-2 CASSQDRSSNYGYTF
TRBJ2-1 TRBV4-1 CASSQQGGYNEQFF
TRBJ1-3 TRBV19 CASSGQALSGNTIYF
TRBJ1-2 TRBV6-5 CATLKTGRFSGYTF
TRBJ1-1 TRBV28 CASGSGQLNTEAFF
TRBJ2-3 TRBV11-2 CASSAGQGAVDTQYF